This T cell receptor beta chain was obtained from a study of cytomegalovirus exposure and HLA in healthy donors. Study at large: The roughly 110 validation repertoires matched the roughly 700 first-cohort repertoires in platform, a later analysis reported.

Generated by immunoSEQ multiplex PCR, the TCRdb table keeps only in-frame clones and is missing some. This table has tens of thousands of clones, 96% appearing once. A remark on this clone: The antigen is not known.

Study-wide results and limits: The classifier, whose performance was assessed in both the original and validation cohorts, reportedly diagnosed cytomegalovirus status with high specificity and sensitivity.

Germline V gene lookup returns CDR1 MNHEY and CDR2 SMNVEV (reference sequence). Losses at the gene ends were 3 bases for V and 9 bases for J; bases not matched to a gene: 17. This CDR3 comprises 18 residues. V is TRBV27 and J is TRBJ2-1, with 10 bases identical to TRBD2. This receptor was identified in a man aged 18 to 29 in good health and CMV-seropositive. What was sequenced was PBMCs. CDR3 amino acids: CASSFQVYSGRADSEQFF. The CDR3 region has the DNA TGTGCCAGCAGTTTTCAGGTTTACAGCGGGAGGGCCGACAGTGAGCAGTTCTTC.